The rows below give T cell receptor beta chains drawn from one sample of a study of neoadjuvant anti-PD-1 for oral cavity cancer. Some clones are missing from TCRdb's copy, which holds only in-frame ones; the method was immunoSEQ multiplex PCR. The table includes about 14,000 clones, 66% detected once. The sample in question was PBMCs, obtained before nivolumab (anti-PD-1) treatment. The receptors come from a person aged 35-79 years with oral cavity squamous cell carcinoma. Both conserved end residues are part of each CDR3. Fields, in order: CDR3 length, clone size, J gene, D gene, V gene, CDR3 DNA, CDR3 protein. A D gene is named only where the DNA matches it firmly. Size values are once, few and many counts, or a class for expanded clones, and some rows have none.

>16|once|TRBJ1-3|TRBD1|TRBV2
TGTGCCAGCAGTGAACAGGGACAGGGGGCGAGGGACACCATATATTTT
CASSEQGQGARDTIYF
>16|once|TRBJ1-2|-|TRBV5-4
TGTGCCAGCAGCTCGGAAGTAGGCACAGGGTCTAGGGGCTACACCTTC
CASSSEVGTGSRGYTF
>14|-|TRBJ2-5|TRBD1|TRBV5-1
TGCGCCAGCAGCTTGTCGAGGGGGCGAGAGACCCAGTACTTC
CASSLSRGRETQYF
>15|once|TRBJ2-1|-|TRBV4-1
TGCGCCAGCAGCCAAGCTCTGACAACATACAATGAGCAGTTCTTC
CASSQALTTYNEQFF
>17|-|TRBJ2-2|TRBD2|TRBV4-2
TGTGCCAGCAGCCCACAGGGGCTAGCGGGAGACACCGGGGAGCTGTTTTTT
CASSPQGLAGDTGELFF
>11|-|TRBJ2-1|-|TRBV10-3
TGTGCCATCAGTTCATTAGGTGAGCAGTTCTTC
CAISSLGEQFF
>15|-|TRBJ1-4|-|TRBV7-9
TGTGCCAGCAGCTTAGTACGGGCAACGGATGAAAAACTGTTTTTT
CASSLVRATDEKLFF
>14|few|TRBJ1-1|-|TRBV9
TGTGCCAGCAGCGTAGTGCAGGGGAACACTGAAGCTTTCTTT
CASSVVQGNTEAFF
>14|-|TRBJ1-6|TRBD1|TRBV10-2
TGCGCCAGCGCCCAGGGGGCGGGAGGGTCACCCCTCCACTTT
CASAQGAGGSPLHF
>14|-|TRBJ1-1|-|TRBV7-2
TGTGCCAGCAGCTTGGGACGTATGAACACTGAAGCTTTCTTT
CASSLGRMNTEAFF
>13|-|TRBJ1-6|-|TRBV14
TGTGCCAGCAGCGTTGACCTTCGATCACCCCTCCACTTT
CASSVDLRSPLHF
>19|few|TRBJ2-1|-|TRBV2
TGTGCCAGCAATCCAGGGGGCGGGATCCTCCCCGGGAGGCTCAATGAGCAGTTCTTC
CASNPGGGILPGRLNEQFF
>10|once|TRBJ1-2|-|TRBV29-1
TGCAGCGTGGGGACGGAGAGTTACACCTTC
CSVGTESYTF
>16|-|TRBJ2-7|TRBD2|TRBV7-6
TGTGCCAGCAGCTCTGGGACTAGCGCGAGCTCCTACGAGCAGTACTTC
CASSSGTSASSYEQYF
>15|few|TRBJ1-1|TRBD1|TRBV19
TGTGCCAGTAGTCGGGACAGGGCTAGGAGCACTGAAGCTTTCTTT
CASSRDRARSTEAFF
>16|few|TRBJ1-5|-|TRBV10-2
TGCGCCAGCAGTGAGAGGGGTTCACTTGGCAATCAGCCCCAGCATTTT
CASSERGSLGNQPQHF